This T cell receptor (beta chain) was retrieved from a study of cytomegalovirus exposure and HLA in healthy donors. Study as a whole: T cells numbering 150 million to 200 million yielded fewer than 140 million unique TCR beta sequences in an earlier analysis.

Germline V gene sequence: CDR1 MNHEY, CDR2 SVGAGI. Trimming cost V 4 bases and J 7 bases; bases outside gene matches: 5. CDR3 length: 14 amino acids. The study's findings and limits: Presence/absence results assume similar sequencing depth per donor, which may not hold.

PCR employed 60 Vbeta and 13 Jbeta primers. Method: immunoSEQ multiplex PCR; TCRdb's copy keeps in-frame clones and lacks some. The sample carries around 100,000 clones, more than 65% recorded once. This clone occurred a few times. The target antigen is unknown. This sequence joins TRBV6-5 and TRBJ1-4; TRBD1 matches 8 bases. This sequence was found in a woman aged 30 to 39 in good health and CMV-seronegative. The sample was PBMCs. CDR3 sequence: CASSSRQGSEKLFF. The CDR3 DNA reads TGTGCCAGCAGTTCCCGACAGGGGAGTGAAAAACTGTTTTTT.